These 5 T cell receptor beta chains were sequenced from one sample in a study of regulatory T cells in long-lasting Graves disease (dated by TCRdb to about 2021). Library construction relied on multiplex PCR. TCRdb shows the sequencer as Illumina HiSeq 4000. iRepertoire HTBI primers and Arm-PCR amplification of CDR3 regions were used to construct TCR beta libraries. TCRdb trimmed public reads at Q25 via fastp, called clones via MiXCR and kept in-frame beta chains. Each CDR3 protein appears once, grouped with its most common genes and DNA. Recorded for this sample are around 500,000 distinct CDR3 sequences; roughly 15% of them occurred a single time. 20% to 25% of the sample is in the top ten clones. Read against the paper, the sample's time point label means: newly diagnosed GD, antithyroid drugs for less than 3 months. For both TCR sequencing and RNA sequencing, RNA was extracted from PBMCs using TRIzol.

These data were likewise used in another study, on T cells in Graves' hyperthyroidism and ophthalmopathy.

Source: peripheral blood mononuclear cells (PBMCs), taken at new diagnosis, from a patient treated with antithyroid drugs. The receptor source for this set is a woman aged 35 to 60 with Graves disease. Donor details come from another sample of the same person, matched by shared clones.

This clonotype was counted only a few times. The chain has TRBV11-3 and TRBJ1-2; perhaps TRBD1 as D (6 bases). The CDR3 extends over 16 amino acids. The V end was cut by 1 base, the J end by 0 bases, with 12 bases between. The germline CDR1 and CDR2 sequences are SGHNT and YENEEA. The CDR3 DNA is TGTGCCAGCAGCTTAGGAACGGGACAAGCTAACTATGGCTACACCTTC. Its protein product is CASSLGTGQANYGYTF.

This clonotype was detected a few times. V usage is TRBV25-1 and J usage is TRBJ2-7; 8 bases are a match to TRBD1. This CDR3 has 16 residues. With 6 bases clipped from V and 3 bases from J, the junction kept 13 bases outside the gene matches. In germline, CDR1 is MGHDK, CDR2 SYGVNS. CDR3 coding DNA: TGTGCCAGCAGAAAAGATACCGGGACAGGAAACTACGAGCAGTACTTC. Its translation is CASRKDTGTGNYEQYF.

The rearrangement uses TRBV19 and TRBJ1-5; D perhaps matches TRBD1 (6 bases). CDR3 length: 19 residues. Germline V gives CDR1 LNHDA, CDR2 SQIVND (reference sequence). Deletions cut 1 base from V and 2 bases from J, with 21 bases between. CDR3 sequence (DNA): TGTGCCAGTAGTATAGGCCCCGGACAGAGTAGCGTCGGCAATCAGCCCCAGCATTTT. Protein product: CASSIGPGQSSVGNQPQHF.

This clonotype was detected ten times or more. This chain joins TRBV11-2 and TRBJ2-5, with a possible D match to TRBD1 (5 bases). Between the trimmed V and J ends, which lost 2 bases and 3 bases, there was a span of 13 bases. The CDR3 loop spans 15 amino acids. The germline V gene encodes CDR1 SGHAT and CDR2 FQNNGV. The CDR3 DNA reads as TGTGCCAGCAGCTTAATCTGGGGCTCGGAAGAGACCCAGTACTTC. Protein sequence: CASSLIWGSEETQYF.

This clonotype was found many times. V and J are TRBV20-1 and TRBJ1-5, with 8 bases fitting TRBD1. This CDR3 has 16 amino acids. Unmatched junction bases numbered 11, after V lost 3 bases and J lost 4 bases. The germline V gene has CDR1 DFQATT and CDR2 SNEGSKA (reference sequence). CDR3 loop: CSARAEDRVRNQPQHF. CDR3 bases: TGCAGTGCTAGGGCCGAGGACAGGGTAAGGAATCAGCCCCAGCATTTT.